This T cell receptor beta chain is drawn from a study of T cell changes during pregnancy in multiple sclerosis. This clone was recorded once. The CDR3 loop spans 14 amino acids. Germline CDR1 reads MNHEY; CDR2 reads SMNVEV (reference sequence). The junction had 2 bases not matched to a gene; V was cut back by 4 bases and J by 5 bases. This table comes from immunoSEQ multiplex PCR, and its TCRdb copy is limited to in-frame clones, with some not included. The table includes tens of thousands of clones, 90% detected once. The sequenced sample was CD8+ T cells from peripheral blood mononuclear cells, obtained before pregnancy. The source of this sequence is a female donor with multiple sclerosis, enrolled in a pregnancy study. This rearrangement joins TRBV27 to TRBJ1-5, with 10 nucleotides matching TRBD1. The CDR3 here is CASSSGQGYQPQHF. The CDR3 bases are TGTGCCAGCAGTTCGGGACAGGGGTATCAGCCCCAGCATTTT.